A single sample is the source of the 21 T cell receptor beta chains below, sequenced in a study of T cell repertoires in cytomegalovirus infection (dated by TCRdb to 2018 to 2020). The sequencer listed for this sample is Illumina HiSeq 1500. The public reads were quality trimmed at Q25 with fastp and then assembled into clones with MiXCR by TCRdb, keeping productive beta chains. When rows share a CDR3 protein, they turn into one entry using the most common DNA and genes. The sample contains about 110,000 distinct CDR3 sequences, around 10% of them found a single time. Jointly, the top ten make up roughly 31% of the sample. What these receptors recognize is not known. Sequences were obtained from PBMCs, sequenced either directly or after in vitro stimulation (not recorded which). These receptors all stem from a human donor in good health (CMV status not recorded). Some clones in this sample may be carry-over from other donors' samples.

The table lists this clonotype with many counts. The chain is built from TRBV7-8 and TRBJ1-5; no reliable D call. Per germline, CDR1 SGHVS and CDR2 FQNEAQ. V lost 0 bases and J lost 4, with 25 bases in between. CDR3 length equals 20 residues. The CDR3 DNA is TGTGCCAGCAGCTTAGCGCGATTTCTTATGGCCTCGGGCCTGAATCAGCCCCAGCATTTT. This sequence encodes CASSLARFLMASGLNQPQHF.

This clonotype was picked up many times. V usage is TRBV24-1 and J usage is TRBJ2-6, with 8 positions matching TRBD1. The CDR3 length is 19 residues. Germline assignment: CDR1 KGHDR and CDR2 SFDVKD. V lost 3 bases and J lost 1; bases outside the gene matches: 10. The CDR3 region has the DNA TGTGCCACCAGTGATCGGAGCAGGGGGCCTCTTTCTGGGGCCAACGTCCTGACTTTC. Its translation is CATSDRSRGPLSGANVLTF.

The rearrangement uses TRBV19 and TRBJ2-3, with TRBD2 matching 11 bases. V dropped 5 bases and J dropped 7; count of bases not matched to a gene: 5. The CDR3 extends over 14 amino acids. Germline V lookup: CDR1 LNHDA, CDR2 SQIVND (reference sequence). CDR3 coding DNA: TGTGCCAGTAGTCTTAGCGGGAGGGCGAATACGCAGTATTTT. It codes for CASSLSGRANTQYF.

This chain joins TRBV11-2 and TRBJ2-2, with 10 bases identical to TRBD2. Unmatched junction bases numbered 9, after V lost 2 bases and J lost 6 bases. In germline, CDR1 is SGHAT, CDR2 FQNNGV. CDR3 size: 17 residues. CDR3 in amino acids: CASSLTLAGAGAGELFF. The CDR3 nucleotides read TGTGCCAGCAGCTTAACTCTAGCGGGAGCGGGAGCCGGGGAGCTGTTTTTT.

Turning to this clonotype: The CDR3 end shows no conserved phenylalanine or tryptophan, and so a read error is likely. The rearrangement links TRBV7-2 to TRBJ2-1; D is unresolved. The CDR3 is 15 amino acids. The V gene's germline CDR1 is SGHTA and CDR2 FQGNSA. V dropped 3 bases and J dropped 0 bases, with 9 bases sitting between them. The CDR3 reads CASSLEHSSYNEQFS. The CDR3 DNA reads as TGTGCCAGCAGCTTGGAGCACAGCTCCTACAATGAGCAGTTCTCC.

This chain joins TRBV6-8 and TRBJ2-7; TRBD1 aligns across 10 bases. This CDR3 is 15 amino acids long. The V gene's germline CDR1 is MNHGY and CDR2 SAAAGT. The V gene end was trimmed by 9 bases and the J gene end by 3 bases; junction bases not matched to a gene: 11. The CDR3 spells CASSTGTGAFYEQYV. DNA of the CDR3: TGTGCCAGTTCAACCGGGACAGGGGCGTTCTACGAGCAGTACGTC.

This clonotype was recorded at least ten times. V gene TRBV7-2 combines with J gene TRBJ2-5; TRBD2 might be the D (7 bases). CDR1 and CDR2 (germline): SGHTA, FQGNSA. The germline V and J ends were trimmed by 7 bases and 5 bases, with 23 bases remaining between them. The CDR3 totals 16 residues. CDR3 bases: TGTGCCAGCACCATGACTAGGGGCGGGGGCACGGAGACCCAGTACTTC. It codes for CASTMTRGGGTETQYF.

This clonotype was seen repeatedly, ten times or more. The CDR3 DNA sequence: TGTGCCAGCAGCTTAATGACAGGGTCCAGACAGCCCCAGCATTTT. This translates into CASSLMTGSRQPQHF. The chain joins TRBV7-8 to TRBJ1-5, with 7 bases aligning to TRBD1. CDR1 and CDR2 from the germline V gene are SGHVS and FQNEAQ. The length of the CDR3 is 15 residues. The V gene end was trimmed by 2 bases and the J gene end by 7 bases; junction bases not matched to a gene: 8.

This clonotype appeared many times. The chain recombines TRBV7-8 with TRBJ1-1; TRBD1 aligns across 7 bases. J was trimmed by 1 base and V by 8 bases; bases with no gene match: 10. The CDR3 is 15 residues long. Per the germline V gene, CDR1 is SGHVS and CDR2 is FQNEAQ. The CDR3 reads CASSRSRQGNTEAFF. The CDR3 DNA reads as TGTGCCAGCTCAAGGTCCAGACAGGGGAACACTGAAGCTTTCTTT.

The table lists this clonotype with many counts. V and J are TRBV7-2 and TRBJ1-2; 8 bases are a match to TRBD1. This CDR3 is 15 amino acids long. Trimming cost V 1 base and J 3 bases; bases outside gene matches: 4. Germline CDR1 is SGHTA and CDR2 is FQGNSA. CDR3 nucleotide sequence: TGTGCCAGCAGCTTAGGGACAGGGTTTGACTATGGCTACACCTTC. Amino acids: CASSLGTGFDYGYTF.

The table lists this clonotype with a count of one. The chain links TRBV11-2 to TRBJ2-7, with D hard to call. This CDR3 has 13 residues. The V gene lost 5 bases and the J gene lost 6 bases, with 14 bases spanning the gap. Germline CDR1 and CDR2: SGHAT and FQNNGV. In DNA, the CDR3 is TGTGCCAGCAGCCTCCACCTAGGACGCGAGCAGTACGTC. Amino acid sequence: CASSLHLGREQYV.

The chain combines TRBV27 with TRBJ2-7, with 7 bases aligning to TRBD1. V trimming: 6 bases; J trimming: 0 bases; junction bases outside the gene matches: 8. This CDR3 spans 15 amino acids. Germline V gives CDR1 MNHEY, CDR2 SMNVEV (reference sequence). The CDR3 nucleotides are TGTGCCAGCAGCAGCTACAGGGGCAGCTCCTACGAGCAGTACTTC. The encoded protein is CASSSYRGSSYEQYF.

In regard to this clonotype: At one boundary the junction diverges from the germline segment, which might be a read error. The rearrangement joins TRBV7-2 to TRBJ1-3; no definite D call. Per the germline V gene, CDR1 is SGHTA and CDR2 is FQGNSA. The CDR3 is made up of 13 amino acids. The CDR3 region is CASGLGQENTIYF. Here the CDR3 DNA reads TGTGCCAGCGGCTTAGGGCAGGAAAACACCATATATTTT.

This clonotype was seen a few times. The rearrangement joins TRBV20-1 to TRBJ1-1, with D unresolved. CDR1 and CDR2 (germline): DFQATT, SNEGSKA (reference sequence). V was trimmed by 6 bases and J by 4 bases, leaving 21 bases between them. The CDR3 has 15 residues. CDR3 in DNA: TGCAGTGCGAGAACCGCGGCACCCTCGGGCACTGAAGCTTTCTTT. Translating gives CSARTAAPSGTEAFF.

This clonotype came up many times. The V call is TRBV4-1, the J call TRBJ1-3; D gene ambiguous. V dropped 4 bases and J dropped 8 bases, with 12 bases sitting between them. The CDR3 runs 13 residues. The V gene's germline CDR1 is MGHRA and CDR2 YSYEKL. CDR3 sequence: CASSPSFIDTIYF. In DNA form, the CDR3 reads TGCGCCAGCAGCCCCAGTTTTATCGACACCATATATTTT.

This clonotype appeared many times. V usage is TRBV4-3 and J usage is TRBJ2-2; 7 nucleotides align to TRBD2. The CDR3 is 16 residues long. Germline values: CDR1 LGHNA, CDR2 YSLEER. V shed 4 bases and J 0 bases; nucleotides not matched to a gene: 5. The CDR3 protein is CASSREGSSNTGELFF. Written as DNA, the CDR3 is TGCGCCAGCAGCCGGGAGGGGTCTTCGAACACCGGGGAGCTGTTTTTT.

This clonotype has ten or more counts. The V gene is TRBV12-3 or TRBV12-4, the J gene TRBJ2-6; D not resolved. The V end lost 5 bases, the J end lost 0 bases, and 5 bases lay between the germline ends. The CDR3 extends over 14 amino acids. The CDR3 region has the DNA TGTGCCAGCAGTCTCAACTCTGGGGCCAACGTCCTGACTTTC. Its translation is CASSLNSGANVLTF.

This clonotype was seen repeatedly, ten times or more. The chain couples TRBV12-3 or TRBV12-4 to TRBJ1-5; 7 nucleotides agree with TRBD1. CDR3 length equals 15 residues. Trimming took 1 base from V and 5 from J; bases not matched to a gene: 5. The CDR3 reads CASSLEGRGYQPQHF. The CDR3 DNA sequence: TGTGCCAGCAGTTTAGAGGGCAGGGGGTATCAGCCCCAGCATTTT.

To note about this clonotype: Possible read error: a much larger clone is one base away. V and J are TRBV12-3 or TRBV12-4 and TRBJ1-6, with 8 bases that match TRBD1. J lost 8 bases, V lost 7 bases, and 10 bases had no gene match. The CDR3 consists of 15 residues. CDR3 nucleotide sequence: TGTGCCAGCACCTGGACAGGGACTAATTATTCACCCCTCCACTTT. Protein product: CASTWTGTNYSPLHF.

V is TRBV5-1 and J is TRBJ1-1, with a possible D match to TRBD1 (6 bases). V lost 3 bases and J lost 0, with 12 bases in between. This CDR3 comprises 15 residues. Germline assignment: CDR1 SGHRS and CDR2 YFSETQ. The chain's CDR3 is CASSSPGTMNTEAFF. The DNA of the CDR3 is TGCGCCAGCAGCTCCCCCGGGACAATGAACACTGAAGCTTTCTTT. The variable domain in full, completed from reference TRBV5-1 and TRBJ1-1, reads KAGVTQTPRYLIKTRGQQVTLSCSPISGHRSVSWYQQTPGQGLQFLFEYFSETQRNKGNFPGRFSGRQFSNSRSEMNVSTLELGDSALYLCASSSPGTMNTEAFFGQGTRLTVV.

This clonotype was detected ten times or more. This chain links TRBV6-1 with TRBJ2-1, with 9 bases aligning to TRBD1. CDR1 is MNHNS and CDR2 is SASEGT in the germline V gene. This CDR3 comprises 14 residues. V lost 8 bases to trimming and J lost 7 bases; unmatched junction nucleotides: 9. The CDR3 DNA reads TGTGCCAGCTCCCGGGACAGGGCTGTTAATGAGCAGTTCTTC. It specifies CASSRDRAVNEQFF.